This T cell receptor (beta chain) was sequenced in a study of blood T cell repertoires in COVID-19. Across the whole study: Both acute and convalescent COVID-19 samples were obtained from the United States, Italy and Spain. PBMCs, B-cell-depleted T cells, or T cells provided the cDNA or gDNA that made up the material.

The authors' processing: Using reference gene primer amplification, nucleated cell counts were estimated. Clones were read by immunoSEQ multiplex PCR, and TCRdb kept only the in-frame ones, dropping some. Clone size and the V and J calls come from that table; the DNA yielded D and trimming. The sample comprises 200,000 to 300,000 clones, roughly 90% of which are singletons, and 0.65% to 0.9% rests with the top ten. Germline values: CDR1 SGHAT, CDR2 FQNNGV. The CDR3 contains 16 residues. Trimming pared 7 bases from V and 0 bases from J, leaving 16 bases between. Sequencing was performed on peripheral blood. This receptor was obtained from a woman aged 30 to 39 with acute or convalescent COVID-19. The V gene is TRBV11-2, the J gene TRBJ2-1, with D possibly being TRBD2 (6 bases). The DNA for the CDR3 is TGTGCCAGCACCCCACGGGACTCGAGCTCCTACAATGAGCAGTTCTTC. Residues: CASTPRDSSSYNEQFF.